The 32 T cell receptor beta chains below come from one sample, sequenced in a study of shared clonotypes between healthy human individuals. Method: immunoSEQ multiplex PCR; TCRdb's copy keeps in-frame clones and lacks some. In the table there are some 1.5 million clones, more than 95% of which are singletons. Sequencing input: naive CD4+ T cells sorted from blood. Subset given: CD45RA+ positively selected. These TCRs come from a man younger than 45 in good health.

The chain recombines TRBV15 with TRBJ2-7; D is perhaps TRBD1 (5 bases). Germline V lookup: CDR1 LNHNV, CDR2 YYDKDF (reference sequence). This CDR3 has 15 residues. Trimming removed 0 bases from V and 7 bases from J, with 16 bases in between. The CDR3 loop is CATSRDPQGPREQYF. The CDR3 nucleotides are TGTGCCACCAGCAGAGATCCCCAGGGTCCGCGGGAGCAGTACTTC.

The CDR3 sequence is CASTLWGGRGYNEQFF. In DNA, the CDR3 is TGTGCCAGCACCCTCTGGGGCGGGAGGGGCTACAATGAGCAGTTCTTC. The V and J genes are TRBV5-4 and TRBJ2-1, with TRBD2 matching over 9 bases. V lost 6 bases to trimming and J lost 3 bases; unmatched junction nucleotides: 10. The CDR3 is 16 amino acids. Germline V CDR1 and CDR2: SGHNT, YYREEE (reference sequence).

This chain joins TRBV30 and TRBJ2-3, with D tentatively TRBD2 (5 bases). CDR3 length: 13 residues. Trimming stripped 3 bases from V and 4 bases from J, with 11 bases between. Germline V gives CDR1 GTSNPN, CDR2 SVGIG (reference sequence). In DNA form, the CDR3 reads TGTGCCTGGAGCCTCACTAGATCAGATACGCAGTATTTT. It codes for CAWSLTRSDTQYF.

This clone showed up just once. The rearrangement uses TRBV5-1 and TRBJ2-3; tentative D call: TRBD1 (6 bases). This CDR3 spans 14 amino acids. The V gene's germline CDR1 is SGHRS and CDR2 YFSETQ. V lost 1 base and J lost 4, with 10 bases in between. The CDR3 DNA reads as TGCGCCAGCAGCTTGCAGGGGAGTGCAGATACGCAGTATTTT. This encodes CASSLQGSADTQYF.

The gene calls are TRBV5-5 and TRBJ1-3; D might be TRBD1 (5 bases). The length of the CDR3 is 17 residues. The V gene lost 0 bases and the J gene lost 0 bases, with 13 bases spanning the gap. Germline V gene sequence: CDR1 SGHKS, CDR2 YYEKEE (reference sequence). In DNA, the CDR3 is TGTGCCAGCAGCTTGGGACAGACTATCCGCTCTGGAAACACCATATATTTT. Translating gives CASSLGQTIRSGNTIYF. The whole variable domain, remainder taken from reference TRBV5-5 and TRBJ1-3, is DAGVTQSPTHLIKTRGQQVTLRCSPISGHKSVSWYQQVLGQGPQFIFQYYEKEERGRGNFPDRFSARQFPNYSSELNVNALLLGDSALYLCASSLGQTIRSGNTIYFGEGSWLTVV.

The genes are TRBV2 and TRBJ1-5; D ambiguous. This CDR3 is built from 13 residues. V lost 8 bases to trimming and J lost 8 bases, with 16 bases between them. Germline CDR1 is SNHLY and CDR2 is FYNNEI. The CDR3 is CASRPSREEPQHF. As DNA, the CDR3 is TGTGCCAGCCGCCCTTCCCGGGAGGAGCCCCAGCATTTT.

This clone was recorded once. The chain couples TRBV10-3 to TRBJ1-4; unclear D gene. Germline values: CDR1 ENHRY, CDR2 SYGVKD. The CDR3 is made up of 14 amino acids. V dropped 3 bases and J dropped 2 bases, with 7 bases sitting between them. The chain's CDR3 is CAISEGRTNEKLFF. The CDR3 DNA follows: TGTGCCATCAGTGAAGGACGGACTAATGAAAAACTGTTTTTT.

V is TRBV6-5 and J is TRBJ2-2, with D possibly matching TRBD1 (6 bases). Trimming stripped 7 bases from V and 4 bases from J, with 13 bases between. Germline values: CDR1 MNHEY, CDR2 SVGAGI. The CDR3 sequence is 14 residues long. The CDR3 region is CASNPGTITGELFF. The CDR3 DNA is TGTGCCAGCAATCCCGGGACAATCACCGGGGAGCTGTTTTTT.

This clone showed up just once. The rearrangement links TRBV5-1 to TRBJ2-1; D uncertain. The germline V and J ends were trimmed by 0 bases and 7 bases, with 11 bases remaining between them. CDR3 length equals 14 residues. Germline V gene lookup returns CDR1 SGHRS and CDR2 YFSETQ. The DNA for the CDR3 is TGCGCCAGCAGCTTGGCCCAGCGTTTGAATGAGCAGTTCTTC. Its protein product is CASSLAQRLNEQFF.

The chain recombines TRBV9 with TRBJ2-7, with D tentatively TRBD1 or TRBD2 (5 bases each). Per germline, CDR1 SGDLS and CDR2 YYNGEE. The CDR3 runs 16 residues. Trimming stripped 2 bases from V and 4 bases from J, with 19 bases between. CDR3 in amino acids: CASSVASGPGPYEQYF. The CDR3 region has the DNA TGTGCCAGCAGCGTGGCCAGCGGCCCGGGGCCTTACGAGCAGTACTTC. Based on the CDR3 plus reference TRBV9 and TRBJ2-7, the full variable domain is DSGVTQTPKHLITATGQRVTLRCSPRSGDLSVYWYQQSLDQGLQFLIQYYNGEERAKGNILERFSAQQFPDLHSELNLSSLELGDSALYFCASSVASGPGPYEQYFGPGTRLTVT.

This rearrangement joins TRBV4-3 to TRBJ2-1; 14 bases map to TRBD2. Per germline, CDR1 LGHNA and CDR2 YSLEER. The CDR3 has 17 amino acids. The V gene end was trimmed by 0 bases and the J gene end by 7 bases; junction bases not matched to a gene: 5. This chain's CDR3 is CASSQEGTSGSGNEQFF. In DNA form, the CDR3 reads TGCGCCAGCAGCCAAGAAGGGACTAGCGGGAGTGGGAATGAGCAGTTCTTC.

The chain employs TRBV28 and TRBJ1-4; D gene uncertain. From germline, CDR1 is MDHEN and CDR2 SYDVKM. This CDR3 has 15 residues. V shed 2 bases and J shed 7 bases, with 14 bases lying between them. The CDR3 DNA reads as TGTGCCAGCAGTTTACGGACGAGCGCGCGTGAAAAACTGTTTTTT. Protein: CASSLRTSAREKLFF.

V gene TRBV5-4 combines with J gene TRBJ1-3, with TRBD1 as a possible D gene (5 bases). The CDR3 runs to 16 residues. V was trimmed by 4 bases and J by 0 bases, leaving 14 bases between them. CDR1 is SGHNT and CDR2 is YYREEE in the germline V gene (reference sequence). The CDR3 DNA reads as TGTGCCAGCAGCCCTGGTCGGGGGTACTCTGGAAACACCATATATTTT. Amino acids: CASSPGRGYSGNTIYF.

This clone occurred once. The V gene is TRBV11-2, the J gene TRBJ2-6, with D possibly TRBD1 on 5 matching bases. CDR3 size: 15 residues. The germline gives CDR1 SGHAT, CDR2 FQNNGV. The V and J ends lost 4 bases and 2 bases respectively, with 9 bases between them. CDR3 in DNA: TGTGCCAGCAGCTCCAACAGGACTGGGGCCAACGTCCTGACTTTC. Translation: CASSSNRTGANVLTF. Looking up the rest from reference TRBV11-2 and TRBJ2-6 gives the full variable domain: EAGVAQSPRYKIIEKRQSVAFWCNPISGHATLYWYQQILGQGPKLLIQFQNNGVVDDSQLPKDRFSAERLKGVDSTLKIQPAKLEDSAVYLCASSSNRTGANVLTFGAGSRLTVL.

The genes are TRBV5-6 and TRBJ1-2; D is unclear. The CDR3 sequence is 12 residues long. Trimming removed 4 bases from V and 4 bases from J, with 8 bases in between. The germline V gene has CDR1 SGHDT and CDR2 YYEEEE. The CDR3 is CASSLRFYGYTF. The DNA for the CDR3 is TGTGCCAGCAGCCTGAGATTCTATGGCTACACCTTC.

The sample holds one count of this clone. The V gene is TRBV5-5, the J gene TRBJ1-1; a possible D gene is TRBD1 (5 bases). The germline V gene has CDR1 SGHKS and CDR2 YYEKEE (reference sequence). This CDR3 is 15 amino acids long. Trimming removed 4 bases from V and 10 bases from J, with 23 bases in between. CDR3 sequence: CASSPARGQGWGAFF. The CDR3 coding sequence is TGTGCCAGCAGCCCTGCAAGAGGCCAGGGATGGGGAGCTTTCTTT.

The rearrangement links TRBV5-5 to TRBJ2-2; 8 nucleotides align to TRBD1. Germline loops: CDR1 SGHKS, CDR2 YYEKEE (reference sequence). This CDR3 has 15 amino acids. Trimming took 0 bases from V and 6 from J; bases not matched to a gene: 4. The DNA for the CDR3 is TGTGCCAGCAGCTTGGTGGACAGGGAGCCCGGGGAGCTGTTTTTT. Translated: CASSLVDREPGELFF. The entire variable domain, with the rest obtained from reference TRBV5-5 and TRBJ2-2, is as follows: DAGVTQSPTHLIKTRGQQVTLRCSPISGHKSVSWYQQVLGQGPQFIFQYYEKEERGRGNFPDRFSARQFPNYSSELNVNALLLGDSALYLCASSLVDREPGELFFGEGSRLTVL.

CDR3 region: CASSLARHNYGYTF. CDR3 DNA sequence: TGTGCCAGCAGCTTAGCGCGCCATAACTATGGCTACACCTTC. This chain uses TRBV7-8 with TRBJ1-2; D is unclear. The germline V gene encodes CDR1 SGHVS and CDR2 FQNEAQ. V dropped 0 bases and J dropped 1 base, with 6 bases sitting between them. CDR3 length: 14 amino acids.

The chain employs TRBV28 and TRBJ1-1; D ambiguous. Germline-derived CDR1 and CDR2 are MDHEN and SYDVKM. Trimming removed 5 bases from V and 3 bases from J, with 13 bases in between. The CDR3 contains 14 residues. The CDR3 here is CASSLIGLDTEAFF. CDR3 nucleotides: TGTGCCAGCAGTCTTATTGGGCTGGACACTGAAGCTTTCTTT. Complete variable domain (other parts from reference TRBV28 and TRBJ1-1): DVKVTQSSRYLVKRTGEKVFLECVQDMDHENMFWYRQDPGLGLRLIYFSYDVKMKEKGDIPEGYSVSREKKERFSLILESASTNQTSMYLCASSLIGLDTEAFFGQGTRLTVV.

As DNA, the CDR3 is TGTGCCAGCAGTTCTAACAGGAACACAGATACGCAGTATTTT. It translates to CASSSNRNTDTQYF. This chain joins TRBV6-5 and TRBJ2-3; D may be TRBD1 (5 bases). The CDR3 loop spans 14 amino acids. V was shortened by 4 bases and J by 2 bases, with 10 bases between the two germline ends. CDR1 is MNHEY and CDR2 is SVGAGI in the germline V gene.

This sequence joins TRBV11-3 and TRBJ2-3, with a tentative D call TRBD2 (6 bases). The CDR3 is 14 amino acids. Germline CDR1 and CDR2: SGHNT and YENEEA. V lost 3 bases and J lost 2, with 9 bases in between. In DNA form, the CDR3 reads TGTGCCAGCAGCTTGGCTAGCGTCACAGATACGCAGTATTTT. Amino acid sequence: CASSLASVTDTQYF.

The V and J genes are TRBV4-3 and TRBJ2-5, with TRBD2 as a possible D gene (6 bases). This CDR3 is 14 amino acids long. Germline CDR1 is LGHNA and CDR2 is YSLEER. With 1 base removed from V and 3 bases from J, the gap between germline ends came to 9 bases. The CDR3 DNA reads as TGCGCCAGCAGCCAAGGAGGAGGGAAAGAGACCCAGTACTTC. It translates to CASSQGGGKETQYF.

This clone was detected only once. The V and J genes are TRBV5-5 and TRBJ1-5; 10 positions agree with TRBD1. Germline V gene data show CDR1 as SGHKS and CDR2 as YYEKEE (reference sequence). There are 16 residues in the CDR3. The trim removed 4 bases at V and 4 bases at J, leaving 8 bases unmatched. CDR3 residues: CASSTDRGLSNQPQHF. The CDR3 DNA reads TGTGCCAGCAGCACAGACAGGGGGCTTAGTAATCAGCCCCAGCATTTT.

This clone came up once. The chain has TRBV7-9 and TRBJ2-4; 7 bases are shared with TRBD2. Germline V CDR1 and CDR2: SEHNR, FQNEAQ (reference sequence). Trimming removed 1 base from V and 0 bases from J; junction bases left unmatched: 9. The CDR3 is made up of 18 amino acids. This CDR3 is CASSLELSGGRAKNIQYF. CDR3 nucleotide sequence: TGTGCCAGCAGCTTAGAGCTATCCGGCGGGAGAGCCAAAAACATTCAGTACTTC. Filled out from reference TRBV7-9 and TRBJ2-4, the complete variable domain reads DTGVSQNPRHKITKRGQNVTFRCDPISEHNRLYWYRQTLGQGPEFLTYFQNEAQLEKSRLLSDRFSAERPKGSFSTLEIQRTEQGDSAMYLCASSLELSGGRAKNIQYFGAGTRLSVL.

V gene TRBV7-2 combines with J gene TRBJ2-7; 7 nucleotides align to TRBD1. The CDR3 sequence is 15 residues long. Germline V gene data show CDR1 as SGHTA and CDR2 as FQGNSA. V trimming: 5 bases; J trimming: 3 bases; junction bases outside the gene matches: 10. The CDR3 loop is CASSPQTGINYEQYF. The CDR3, as DNA: TGTGCCAGCAGCCCCCAGACAGGGATTAACTACGAGCAGTACTTC.

This sequence joins TRBV29-1 and TRBJ1-3, with D perhaps matching TRBD1 (6 bases). Germline V lookup: CDR1 SQVTM, CDR2 ANQGSEA. Trimming removed 6 bases at V and 1 base at J, with 10 bases between. This CDR3 has 13 residues. CDR3 protein: CSVATGSGNTIYF. The CDR3 bases are TGCAGCGTAGCCACAGGGTCTGGAAACACCATATATTTT.

The rearrangement links TRBV7-9 to TRBJ2-3; TRBD1 might be the D (6 bases). Between the trimmed V and J ends, which lost 1 base and 1 base, there was a span of 15 bases. This CDR3 has 17 amino acids. Germline-derived CDR1 and CDR2 are SEHNR and FQNEAQ (reference sequence). The CDR3 sequence is CASSLVMGRGGTDTQYF. The CDR3 DNA reads as TGTGCCAGCAGCTTAGTGATGGGCAGGGGAGGCACAGATACGCAGTATTTT.

The CDR3 region has the DNA TGTGCCAGCAGCTTTGGGGGCGGCTATGGCTACACCTTC. This translates into CASSFGGGYGYTF. The chain has TRBV7-2 and TRBJ1-2, with D maybe TRBD1 (6 bases). The germline V gene has CDR1 SGHTA and CDR2 FQGNSA. There are 13 residues in the CDR3. V was cut by 3 bases and J by 4 bases, with 9 bases left in between.

V and J are TRBV28 and TRBJ1-2, with 7 bases aligning to TRBD1. V shed 3 bases and J 4 bases; nucleotides not matched to a gene: 5. The CDR3 runs 14 residues. CDR1 and CDR2 from the germline V gene are MDHEN and SYDVKM. CDR3 DNA sequence: TGTGCCAGCAGTTTTGAGGGGGCGAGCTATGGCTACACCTTC. It yields the protein CASSFEGASYGYTF.

This chain joins TRBV28 and TRBJ2-3, with D tentatively TRBD1 or TRBD2 (5 bases each). This CDR3 contains 15 residues. Looked up from germline, CDR1 is MDHEN and CDR2 is SYDVKM. V shed 6 bases and J shed 1 base, with 14 bases lying between them. CDR3 protein: CASRLGQGGTDTQYF. CDR3 bases: TGTGCCAGCAGACTAGGGCAGGGTGGCACAGATACGCAGTATTTT.

Remarks on this clone: Other DNA sequences of this sample code for an identical CDR3. This chain joins TRBV28 and TRBJ1-1, with unresolved D. V was pared by 2 bases and J by 0 bases, with 7 bases between. CDR1 and CDR2 (germline): MDHEN, SYDVKM. The CDR3 length is 14 residues. CDR3 bases: TGTGCCAGCAGTTTAAGGGTAATGAACACTGAAGCTTTCTTT. It is translated as CASSLRVMNTEAFF.

The chain is built from TRBV11-2 and TRBJ2-1, with D perhaps matching TRBD2 (5 bases). The ends were cut back, 5 bases at V and 4 bases at J, with 15 bases in the middle. Germline CDR1 SGHAT, CDR2 FQNNGV. CDR3 size: 15 residues. The CDR3 spells CASSPSLRGYNEQFF. DNA for the CDR3: TGTGCCAGCAGCCCCTCCCTCCGGGGATACAATGAGCAGTTCTTC. The whole variable domain, remainder taken from reference TRBV11-2 and TRBJ2-1, is EAGVAQSPRYKIIEKRQSVAFWCNPISGHATLYWYQQILGQGPKLLIQFQNNGVVDDSQLPKDRFSAERLKGVDSTLKIQPAKLEDSAVYLCASSPSLRGYNEQFFGPGTRLTVL.